The entry below gives a single T cell receptor beta chain sequence along with its context. Its antigen is unknown. These data belong to a study of graft-versus-host responses after intestinal transplantation. The wider study: Tacrolimus and steroids were given for around 3 years to all recipients after anti-thymocyte globulin induction.

Whole-study results and caveats: High graft-versus-host to host-versus-graft clonal ratios were found in allografts of patients who had graft-donor T cell macrochimerism. Circulating GvH clones peaking coincided with falling HvG clones soon after transplant. GvH clones were found in recipient marrow; some appeared first in ileum or blood.

Assay used: immunoSEQ multiplex PCR; TCRdb lists only in-frame clones, some missing. The data show roughly 69,000 clones, with more than 85% seen just once and 1.5% to 2% held by the top ten. The origin of this receptor is a human donor who was the organ donor for an intestinal transplant. The specimen was unstimulated CD8+ T cells sorted from spleen or lymph node cells, collected before transplant.

In nucleotides, the CDR3 is TGTGCCAGCAGCCAAGTAGCGCGATATGACACCGGGGAGCTGTTTTTT. Translated: CASSQVARYDTGELFF. This sequence joins TRBV4-2 and TRBJ2-2; the D gene is possibly TRBD2 (5 bases). This CDR3 has 16 amino acids. Per the germline V gene, CDR1 is LGHNA and CDR2 is YNFKEQ. The V gene lost 1 base and the J gene lost 3 bases, with 12 bases spanning the gap.